The 16 T cell receptor beta chains below were found in one sample sequenced in a study of blood T cell repertoires in COVID-19. The method was immunoSEQ multiplex PCR; TCRdb's version includes in-frame clones alone and lacks a portion of them. The repertoire includes hundreds of thousands of clones, nearly 90% of them detected once, and over 0.55% sits in the top ten. The sequencing sample was made of peripheral blood. Source of these receptors: a human donor in a cohort sampled during active COVID-19.

CDR3 DNA: TGTGCCAGCAGCCCTCTCGAGTACACTGAAGCTTTCTTT. It translates to CASSPLEYTEAFF. This chain uses TRBV7-9 with TRBJ1-1, with no clear D. The V gene lost 5 bases and the J gene lost 3 bases, with 10 bases spanning the gap. In germline, CDR1 is SEHNR, CDR2 FQNEAQ (reference sequence). The CDR3 has 13 amino acids.

This chain links TRBV7-9 with TRBJ2-7, with D possibly TRBD1 on 5 matching bases. V dropped 3 bases and J dropped 4 bases, with 13 bases sitting between them. The germline V gene has CDR1 SEHNR and CDR2 FQNEAQ (reference sequence). The CDR3 covers 14 residues. Here the CDR3 reads CASSFVGQGYEQYF. In DNA form, the CDR3 reads TGTGCCAGCAGCTTCGTGGGGCAGGGTTACGAGCAGTACTTC.

This chain joins TRBV19 and TRBJ2-7, with D possibly matching TRBD1 (6 bases). Trimming removed 3 bases from V and 2 bases from J, with 17 bases in between. The CDR3 runs to 16 residues. Per the germline V gene, CDR1 is LNHDA and CDR2 is SQIVND (reference sequence). CDR3 sequence (DNA): TGTGCCAGTAGTATTGGAGACAGGTCCATCGCCTACGAGCAGTACTTC. It encodes CASSIGDRSIAYEQYF.

The rearrangement uses TRBV19 and TRBJ1-4, with TRBD1 identical over 11 bases. Germline lookup yields CDR1 LNHDA and CDR2 SQIVND (reference sequence). CDR3 size: 16 residues. V trimming: 5 bases; J trimming: 7 bases; junction bases outside the gene matches: 9. This chain's CDR3 is CASSPSGTGGTEKLFF. CDR3 nucleotides: TGTGCCAGTAGTCCCTCCGGGACAGGGGGTACTGAAAAACTGTTTTTT.

This clone was seen a single time. CDR3 region: CASSQARSLDYGYTF. The CDR3 bases are TGCGCCAGCAGCCAAGCGCGCTCCCTGGACTATGGCTACACCTTC. The rearrangement links TRBV4-3 to TRBJ1-2; D unclear. The ends were cut back, 1 base at V and 3 bases at J, with 12 bases in the middle. There are 15 residues in the CDR3. From germline, CDR1 is LGHNA and CDR2 YSLEER.

This clone was seen only once. V and J are TRBV4-3 and TRBJ1-5; D is undetermined. With 0 bases removed from V and 2 bases from J, the gap between germline ends came to 14 bases. This CDR3 contains 17 residues. Germline lookup yields CDR1 LGHNA and CDR2 YSLEER. CDR3 in DNA: TGCGCCAGCAGCCAAGATATAGTACGGCGGGGCAATCAGCCCCAGCATTTT. This sequence encodes CASSQDIVRRGNQPQHF.

The CDR3 is CASSLGGQGGEQYF. CDR3 coding DNA: TGTGCCAGCAGTTTAGGGGGACAGGGGGGCGAGCAGTACTTC. The chain couples TRBV28 to TRBJ2-7; TRBD1 matches at 11 bases. V gave up 2 bases and J gave up 6 bases; unmatched junction bases: 3. Per the germline V gene, CDR1 is MDHEN and CDR2 is SYDVKM. The CDR3 consists of 14 residues.

The J gene is TRBJ1-6, the V gene TRBV18; D gene ambiguous. The CDR3 is made up of 17 amino acids. Germline V gives CDR1 KGHSH, CDR2 LQKENI. The V and J ends lost 3 bases and 2 bases respectively, with 14 bases between them. For the CDR3, the DNA is TGTGCCAGCTCACCGATTTCTAGGCCAACCTATAATTCACCCCTCCACTTT. Its translation: CASSPISRPTYNSPLHF.

The gene calls are TRBV9 and TRBJ1-1; 11 bases align to TRBD1. V gave up 4 bases and J gave up 5 bases; unmatched junction bases: 7. The germline V gene encodes CDR1 SGDLS and CDR2 YYNGEE. This CDR3 has 15 amino acids. CDR3 nucleotides: TGTGCCAGCAGCACAGGACAGGGGGCGCGAACTGAAGCTTTCTTT. Translated, it gives CASSTGQGARTEAFF.

The chain combines TRBV5-4 with TRBJ1-1; 9 bases are a match to TRBD1. The length of the CDR3 is 13 residues. V gave up 3 bases and J gave up 5 bases; unmatched junction bases: 2. Germline CDR1 reads SGHNT; CDR2 reads YYREEE (reference sequence). The DNA of the CDR3 is TGTGCCAGCAGCTCCGACAGGGGGACTGAAGCTTTCTTT. Amino acid sequence: CASSSDRGTEAFF.

This clone occurred a few times. The chain links TRBV6-5 to TRBJ1-1; no clear D. Trimming cost V 3 bases and J 5 bases, with 10 bases left between them. The CDR3 runs to 13 residues. Germline assignment: CDR1 MNHEY and CDR2 SVGAGI. The CDR3 sequence is CASSYEKWTEAFF. For the CDR3, the DNA is TGTGCCAGCAGTTATGAGAAGTGGACTGAAGCTTTCTTT.

This sequence joins TRBV19 and TRBJ1-2; 8 nucleotides agree with TRBD1. Germline CDR1 LNHDA, CDR2 SQIVND (reference sequence). V was pared by 5 bases and J by 8 bases, with 7 bases of the junction left unmatched. CDR3 size: 13 residues. The DNA for the CDR3 is TGTGCCAGTAGTCCGACAGGGGACAAGGGCTACACCTTC. Its translation is CASSPTGDKGYTF.

The rearrangement uses TRBV9 and TRBJ1-6; D is unresolved. Germline V gene lookup returns CDR1 SGDLS and CDR2 YYNGEE. CDR3 size: 12 residues. V lost 3 bases and J lost 10, with 8 bases in between. Here the CDR3 reads CASSGLRSPLHF. DNA for the CDR3: TGTGCCAGCAGCGGATTGAGGTCACCCCTCCACTTT.

This clone showed up just a few times. The chain has TRBV7-2 and TRBJ2-4, with 7 bases lining up with TRBD1. The CDR3 runs 18 residues. Germline V gives CDR1 SGHTA, CDR2 FQGNSA. V trimming: 6 bases; J trimming: 2 bases; junction bases outside the gene matches: 16. Here the CDR3 reads CASSTSVTGMGTKNIQYF. In DNA form, the CDR3 reads TGTGCCAGCAGTACCTCCGTGACAGGGATGGGGACCAAAAACATTCAGTACTTC.

This clone was observed a single time. V usage is TRBV12-3 or TRBV12-4 and J usage is TRBJ1-1; TRBD1 is a possible D gene (6 bases). The V and J ends lost 6 bases and 10 bases respectively, with 15 bases between them. The CDR3 covers 12 residues. As DNA, the CDR3 is TGTGCCAGCAGCCCGACAGGATCTGGAGCTTTCTTT. This encodes CASSPTGSGAFF.

The V call is TRBV30, the J call TRBJ2-1; 14 nucleotides line up with TRBD2. The V gene's germline CDR1 is GTSNPN and CDR2 SVGIG (reference sequence). The length of the CDR3 is 17 residues. J gave up 6 bases and V 2 bases, and 9 bases lay outside the gene matches. CDR3 in amino acids: CAWSSVRTSGGTNEQFF. The CDR3 DNA sequence: TGTGCCTGGAGTTCCGTCCGGACTAGCGGGGGGACCAATGAGCAGTTCTTC.